This T cell receptor (beta chain) was profiled in a study of OX40 agonist ivuxolimab in advanced cancers. Findings of the study overall: Also present in some nonresponders was a low level of normalized T-cell clonal expansion.

With 2 bases removed from V and 0 bases from J, the gap between germline ends came to 14 bases. The CDR3 runs to 17 residues. Generated by immunoSEQ multiplex PCR, the TCRdb table keeps only in-frame clones and is missing some. The sample carries under 80,000 clones, 85% to 95% recorded once. Points on this clone: Its antigen remains unknown.

Autoimmune disease history or systemic immunosuppression excluded patients. Baseline, cycle 4 day 1, and cycle 7 day 1 were the blood sampling points. The chain has TRBV23-1 and TRBJ2-1; D may be TRBD1 (5 bases). TRBV23-1 is an ORF; its function is uncertain. The receptor was isolated from an adult with an advanced solid tumor such as melanoma, head and neck, liver or kidney cancer. The material was CD4+ or CD8+ T cells sorted from blood, obtained in a trial of the OX40 agonist ivuxolimab. In DNA form, the CDR3 reads TGCGCCAGCAGTCAAAAAGACCGACAGAGCTCCTACAATGAGCAGTTCTTC. Translating it yields CASSQKDRQSSYNEQFF.